Following are 10 T cell receptor beta chains from one sample sequenced in a study of Graves' ophthalmopathy and Graves' hyperthyroidism. RNA served as the template for amplifying TCR beta CDR3 regions. First-round RT-PCR with HTBI primers preceded a second-round multiplex PCR. TCRdb analysed the multiplex PCR reads with MiXCR anew, one entry per CDR3 protein. The sample yields 300,000 to 400,000 distinct CDR3 sequences, 15% to 20% seen once. Sample: peripheral blood. Receptors were obtained from an adult man with Graves' ophthalmopathy.

This clonotype has ten or more counts. The chain employs TRBV19 and TRBJ1-5, with D unclear. Per the germline V gene, CDR1 is LNHDA and CDR2 is SQIVND (reference sequence). Trimming left V 1 base short and J 0 bases short, with 4 bases between. The CDR3 is 14 amino acids. CDR3 DNA sequence: TGTGCCAGTAGTATAGGATATAGCAATCAGCCCCAGCATTTT. Its protein is CASSIGYSNQPQHF.

This clonotype was recorded at least ten times. The chain carries TRBV10-3 and TRBJ1-1, with 9 nucleotides matching TRBD1. Looked up from germline, CDR1 is ENHRY and CDR2 is SYGVKD. J lost 5 bases, V lost 5 bases, and 3 bases had no gene match. The CDR3 is made up of 13 amino acids. The CDR3 DNA is TGTGCCATCAGTATAGGGACAGGGACTGAAGCTTTCTTT. It yields the protein CAISIGTGTEAFF.

Ten or more counts support this clonotype. The V gene is TRBV3-1, the J gene TRBJ2-5; TRBD1 aligns across 7 bases. Germline-derived CDR1 and CDR2 are LGHDT and YNNKEL (reference sequence). V lost 4 bases, J lost 6 bases, and 11 bases stayed unmatched. The CDR3 spans 15 residues. The CDR3 DNA sequence: TGTGCCAGCAGCCCGAGGGACAGAATCTTGCAGACCCAGTACTTC. Translation: CASSPRDRILQTQYF.

This clonotype was recorded at least ten times. V is TRBV3-1 and J is TRBJ2-2, with TRBD2 identical over 7 bases. CDR3 length equals 15 residues. J lost 2 bases, V lost 3 bases, and 3 bases had no gene match. CDR1 LGHDT and CDR2 YNNKEL come from the germline V gene (reference sequence). CDR3 in amino acids: CASSQGLINTGELFF. As DNA, the CDR3 is TGTGCCAGCAGCCAGGGACTAATAAACACCGGGGAGCTGTTTTTT.

This clonotype has at least ten counts. V and J are TRBV12-5 and TRBJ2-7, with TRBD2 as a possible D gene (5 bases). In germline, CDR1 is LGHNT, CDR2 FRNRAP. The CDR3 has 17 amino acids. Trimming pared 4 bases from V and 3 bases from J, leaving 22 bases between. The CDR3 region is CASGSNTATRGYYEQYF. The CDR3 DNA sequence: TGTGCTAGTGGTTCCAACACCGCCACCCGGGGTTACTACGAGCAGTACTTC.

This clonotype occurred many times. The chain couples TRBV11-2 to TRBJ2-5; 7 nucleotides align to TRBD1. Per the germline V gene, CDR1 is SGHAT and CDR2 is FQNNGV. This CDR3 comprises 13 residues. The V gene end was trimmed by 4 bases and the J gene end by 5 bases; junction bases not matched to a gene: 4. In DNA form, the CDR3 reads TGTGCCAGCAGCTCGACAGGGTGGGAGACCCAGTACTTC. Amino acids: CASSSTGWETQYF.

This clonotype was observed at least ten times. The rearrangement uses TRBV7-2 and TRBJ2-2, with D possibly TRBD1 on 6 matching bases. This CDR3 is 14 amino acids long. Germline values: CDR1 SGHTA, CDR2 FQGNSA. Trimming took 5 bases from V and 5 from J, leaving 12 bases between them. The CDR3 nucleotides are TGTGCCAGCAGCAACGGACAGATAACCGGGGAGCTGTTTTTT. Residues: CASSNGQITGELFF.

The rearrangement links TRBV28 to TRBJ1-6, with D uncertain. Trimming took off 6 bases at V and 9 bases at J, with 21 bases between the two ends. The length of the CDR3 is 16 residues. Germline V CDR1 and CDR2: MDHEN, SYDVKM. The CDR3 DNA follows: TGTGCCAGCAGGGATTCGGCTGTGGGGAAGGGTTCACCCCTCCACTTT. Protein: CASRDSAVGKGSPLHF.

This clonotype was seen at least ten times. V usage is TRBV6-5 and J usage is TRBJ2-5, with a possible D match to TRBD2 (5 bases). The CDR3 runs to 15 residues. CDR1 MNHEY and CDR2 SVGAGI come from the germline V gene. V lost 2 bases, J lost 8 bases, and 18 bases lay in between. In DNA, the CDR3 is TGTGCCAGCAGTTACCGCGCCGGGTCCCGGGAAACCCAGTACTTC. It codes for CASSYRAGSRETQYF.

This clonotype was picked up many times. This sequence joins TRBV30 and TRBJ2-5, with 7 bases that match TRBD2. Germline CDR1 is GTSNPN and CDR2 is SVGIG (reference sequence). The CDR3 runs 15 residues. V was pared by 1 base and J by 5 bases, with 10 bases of the junction left unmatched. The CDR3 DNA reads TGTGCCTGGAGTGACAGAGCGGGATGGAGGGAGACCCAGTACTTC. It is translated as CAWSDRAGWRETQYF.